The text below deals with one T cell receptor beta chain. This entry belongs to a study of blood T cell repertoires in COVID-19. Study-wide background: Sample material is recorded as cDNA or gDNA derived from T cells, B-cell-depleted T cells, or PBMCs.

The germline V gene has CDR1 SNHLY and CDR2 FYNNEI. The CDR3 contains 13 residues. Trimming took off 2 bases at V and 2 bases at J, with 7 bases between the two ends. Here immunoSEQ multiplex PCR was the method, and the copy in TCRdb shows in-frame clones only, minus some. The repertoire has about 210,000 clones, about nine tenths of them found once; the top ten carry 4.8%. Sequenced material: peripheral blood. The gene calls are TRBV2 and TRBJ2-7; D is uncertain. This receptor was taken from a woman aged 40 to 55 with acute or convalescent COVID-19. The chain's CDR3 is CASSENRAYEQYV. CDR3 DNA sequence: TGTGCCAGCAGTGAAAACCGGGCCTACGAGCAGTACGTC.